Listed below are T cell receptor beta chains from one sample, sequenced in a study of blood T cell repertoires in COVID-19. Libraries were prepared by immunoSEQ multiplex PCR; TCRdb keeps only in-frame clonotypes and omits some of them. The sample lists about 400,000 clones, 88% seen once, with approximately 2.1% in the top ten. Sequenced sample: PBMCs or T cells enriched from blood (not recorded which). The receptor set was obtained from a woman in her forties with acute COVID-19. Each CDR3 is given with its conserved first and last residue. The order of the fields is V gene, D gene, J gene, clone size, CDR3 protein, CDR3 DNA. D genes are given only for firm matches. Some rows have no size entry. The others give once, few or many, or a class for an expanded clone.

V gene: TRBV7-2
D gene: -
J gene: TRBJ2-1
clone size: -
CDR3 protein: CASSLDVGVVGAKYNEQFF
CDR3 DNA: TGTGCCAGCAGCTTAGATGTGGGAGTGGTGGGGGCGAAATACAATGAGCAGTTCTTC

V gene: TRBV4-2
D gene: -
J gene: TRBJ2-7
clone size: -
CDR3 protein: CASSQDYLSFYEQYF
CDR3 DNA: TGTGCCAGCAGCCAAGATTACTTGTCGTTCTACGAGCAGTACTTC

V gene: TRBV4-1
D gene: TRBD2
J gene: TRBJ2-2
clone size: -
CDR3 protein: CASSHPSGGNTGELFF
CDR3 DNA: TGCGCCAGCAGCCATCCTAGCGGGGGAAACACCGGGGAGCTGTTTTTT

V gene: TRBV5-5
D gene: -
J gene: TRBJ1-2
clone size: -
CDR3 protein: CASSTDTNYGYTF
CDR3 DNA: TGTGCCAGCAGCACGGACACGAACTATGGCTACACCTTC

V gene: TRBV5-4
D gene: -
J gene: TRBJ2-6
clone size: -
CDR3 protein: CASRRWGAGANVLTF
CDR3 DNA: TGTGCCAGCCGGCGGTGGGGGGCTGGGGCCAACGTCCTGACTTTC

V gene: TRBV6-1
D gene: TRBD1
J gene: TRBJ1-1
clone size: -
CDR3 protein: CASREDPGQGAGGTEAFF
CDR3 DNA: TGTGCCAGCAGGGAAGATCCGGGACAGGGGGCTGGGGGCACTGAAGCTTTCTTT

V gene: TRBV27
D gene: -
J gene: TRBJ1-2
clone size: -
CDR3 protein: CASTPMPGPNYGYTF
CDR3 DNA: TGTGCCAGCACCCCGATGCCGGGTCCTAACTATGGCTACACCTTC

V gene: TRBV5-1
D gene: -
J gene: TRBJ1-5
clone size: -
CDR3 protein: CASSLDGGSSNQPQHF
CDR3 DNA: TGCGCCAGCAGCCTGGATGGTGGGAGCAGCAATCAGCCCCAGCATTTT

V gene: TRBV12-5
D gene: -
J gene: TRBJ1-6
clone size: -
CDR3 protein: CASALPNSPLHF
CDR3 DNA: TGTGCTAGTGCCCTCCCTAATTCACCCCTCCACTTT

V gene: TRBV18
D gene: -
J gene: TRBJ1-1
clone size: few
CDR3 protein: CASSLSQPAEAFF
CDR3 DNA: TGTGCCAGCTCATTGAGTCAACCGGCTGAAGCTTTCTTT

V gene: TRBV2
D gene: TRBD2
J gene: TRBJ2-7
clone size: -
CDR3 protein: CASSSQRGPSYEQYF
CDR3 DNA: TGTGCCAGCAGTTCCCAGCGGGGCCCCTCCTACGAGCAGTACTTC

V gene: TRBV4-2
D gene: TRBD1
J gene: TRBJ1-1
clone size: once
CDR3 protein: CASSRGDRGGTEAFF
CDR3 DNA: TGTGCCAGCAGCCGAGGAGACAGGGGGGGCACTGAAGCTTTCTTT

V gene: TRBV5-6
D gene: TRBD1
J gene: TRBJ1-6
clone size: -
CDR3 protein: CASSLGQGWNSPLHF
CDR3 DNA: TGTGCCAGCAGCTTGGGACAGGGTTGGAATTCACCCCTCCACTTT

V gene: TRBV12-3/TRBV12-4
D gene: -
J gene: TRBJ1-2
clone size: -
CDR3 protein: CASSPGLDYGYTF
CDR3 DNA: TGTGCCAGCAGCCCGGGACTCGACTATGGCTACACCTTC

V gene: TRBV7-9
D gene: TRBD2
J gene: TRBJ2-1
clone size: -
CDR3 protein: CASSLTSGGVLTGNEQFF
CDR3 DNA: TGTGCCAGCAGCTTGACTAGCGGGGGGGTTTTAACGGGCAATGAGCAGTTCTTC

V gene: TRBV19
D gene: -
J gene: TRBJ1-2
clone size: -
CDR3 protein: CASKEENTLYGYTF
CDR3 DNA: TGTGCCAGTAAAGAGGAAAACACCCTCTATGGCTACACCTTC

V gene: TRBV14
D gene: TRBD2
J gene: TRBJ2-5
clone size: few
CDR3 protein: CASSQLLAGAETQYF
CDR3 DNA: TGTGCCAGCAGCCAACTTCTAGCGGGGGCGGAGACCCAGTACTTC

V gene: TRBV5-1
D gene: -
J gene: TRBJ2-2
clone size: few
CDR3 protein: CASSSTGSDGELFF
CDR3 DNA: TGCGCCAGCAGCTCCACAGGGTCGGACGGGGAGCTGTTTTTT

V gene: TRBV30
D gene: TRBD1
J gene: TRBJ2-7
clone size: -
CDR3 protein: CAGSADRGGYEQYF
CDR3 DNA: TGTGCCGGGTCGGCGGACAGGGGAGGGTACGAGCAGTACTTC

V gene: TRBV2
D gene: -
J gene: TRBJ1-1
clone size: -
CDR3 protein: CASSENRNTEAFF
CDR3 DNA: TGTGCCAGCAGTGAAAATCGGAACACTGAAGCTTTCTTT

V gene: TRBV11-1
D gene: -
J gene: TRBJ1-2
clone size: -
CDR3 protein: CARGGGPGDFNYGYTF
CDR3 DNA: TGTGCCAGGGGAGGGGGGCCCGGAGATTTTAACTATGGCTACACCTTC

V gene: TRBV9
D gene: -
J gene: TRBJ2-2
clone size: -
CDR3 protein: CASSVDGVSGTGELFF
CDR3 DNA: TGTGCCAGCAGCGTAGATGGGGTTAGCGGCACCGGGGAGCTGTTTTTT

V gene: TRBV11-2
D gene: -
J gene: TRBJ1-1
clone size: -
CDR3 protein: CASSLVGWETEAFF
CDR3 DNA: TGTGCCAGCAGCTTAGTAGGGTGGGAGACTGAAGCTTTCTTT

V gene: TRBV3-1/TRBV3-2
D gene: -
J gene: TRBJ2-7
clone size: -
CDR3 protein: CASSQPGSSYEQYF
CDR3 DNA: TGTGCCAGCAGCCAACCCGGGAGCTCCTACGAGCAGTACTTC

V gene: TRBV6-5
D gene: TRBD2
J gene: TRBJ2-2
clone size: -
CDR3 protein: CASSRTSGLTGELFF
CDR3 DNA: TGTGCCAGCAGTAGGACTAGCGGGCTAACCGGGGAGCTGTTTTTT

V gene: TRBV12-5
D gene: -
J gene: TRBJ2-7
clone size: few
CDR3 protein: CASGDVGLRGDEQYF
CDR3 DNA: TGTGCTAGTGGCGATGTCGGACTCCGTGGCGACGAGCAGTACTTC

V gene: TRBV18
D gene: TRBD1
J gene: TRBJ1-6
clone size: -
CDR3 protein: CASSPPSQGFNSPLHF
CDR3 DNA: TGTGCCAGCTCACCACCCTCACAGGGGTTTAATTCACCCCTCCACTTT

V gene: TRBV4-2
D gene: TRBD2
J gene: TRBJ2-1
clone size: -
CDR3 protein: CASSPGGERGGTYNEQFF
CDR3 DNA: TGTGCCAGCAGCCCAGGGGGAGAGCGGGGGGGCACCTACAATGAGCAGTTCTTC